The source of this T cell receptor (beta chain) is a study of OX40 agonist ivuxolimab in advanced cancers. About the research overall: Every 2 weeks, ivuxolimab was infused into the patients intravenously at between 0.01 and 10 mg/kg.

This table comes from immunoSEQ multiplex PCR, and its TCRdb copy is limited to in-frame clones, with some not included. This table holds tens of thousands of clones, roughly 90% found once. Study outcomes and limitations: Relative to CD4+, CD8+ T cells held more expanded clones on average.

Concerning this clone: Its antigen is currently unknown.

This clonotype was obtained from an adult with an advanced solid tumor such as melanoma, head and neck, liver or kidney cancer. Sample: CD4+ or CD8+ T cells sorted from blood, taken in a trial of the OX40 agonist ivuxolimab.

The CDR3 region has the DNA TGTGCCAGCCACAATGCGGGGGGCTCGGAGACCCAGTACTTC. This codes for CASHNAGGSETQYF. The chain recombines TRBV28 with TRBJ2-5; TRBD2 agrees at 8 bases. J was trimmed by 5 bases and V by 8 bases; bases with no gene match: 10. Germline-derived CDR1 and CDR2 are MDHEN and SYDVKM. This CDR3 contains 14 residues.